The sequence of this T cell receptor (beta chain) was determined in a study of shared clonotypes between healthy human individuals. CD4+ cells yielded CD45RA+ naive and CD45RA-negative memory subsets. This table comes from immunoSEQ multiplex PCR, and its TCRdb copy is limited to in-frame clones, with some not included. The data show 2,500,000 or so clones, roughly 93% seen once. Germline V gene lookup returns CDR1 LNHDA and CDR2 SQIVND (reference sequence). Deletions cut 2 bases from V and 4 bases from J, with 11 bases between. CDR3 length equals 14 residues. This clonotype was obtained from a man younger than 35 in good health. Some clones in this sample may be carry-over from other donors' samples. The chain couples TRBV19 to TRBJ1-1; D not resolved. Input material: naive CD4+ T cells from PBMCs. Subset described: CD45RA+ positively selected. The CDR3 region is CASSITRGGTEAFF. The CDR3 nucleotides read TGTGCCAGTAGTATAACGCGCGGTGGCACTGAAGCTTTCTTT.